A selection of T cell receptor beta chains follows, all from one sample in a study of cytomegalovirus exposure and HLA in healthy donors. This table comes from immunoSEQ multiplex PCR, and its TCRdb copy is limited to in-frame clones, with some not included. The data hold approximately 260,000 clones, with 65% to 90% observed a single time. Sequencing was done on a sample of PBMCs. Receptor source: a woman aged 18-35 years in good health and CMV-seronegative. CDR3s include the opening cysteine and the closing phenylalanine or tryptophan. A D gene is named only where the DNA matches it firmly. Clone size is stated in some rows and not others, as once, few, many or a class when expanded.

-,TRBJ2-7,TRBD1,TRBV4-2,CASSQDKAGGSEQYF,TGTGCCAGCAGCCAAGATAAGGCAGGGGGAAGCGAGCAGTACTTC
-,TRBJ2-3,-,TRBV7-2,CATRRGTDTQYF,TGTGCCACGCGCCGGGGGACAGATACGCAGTATTTT
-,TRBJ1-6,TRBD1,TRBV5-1,CASSAPGTGRNSPLHF,TGCGCCAGCAGCGCTCCCGGGACAGGGAGAAATTCACCCCTCCACTTT
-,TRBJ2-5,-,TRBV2,CASSETGYQETQYF,TGTGCCAGCAGTGAGACAGGATACCAAGAGACCCAGTACTTC
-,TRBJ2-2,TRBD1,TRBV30,CALQGDRGWRELFF,TGTGCCCTCCAGGGCGACAGGGGCTGGCGGGAGCTGTTTTTT
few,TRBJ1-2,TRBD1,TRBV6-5,CASSARDRVYGYTF,TGTGCCAGCAGTGCCCGGGACAGAGTCTATGGCTACACCTTC
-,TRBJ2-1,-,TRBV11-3,CASSLGRLTNEQFF,TGTGCCAGCAGCTTAGGACGGCTGACAAATGAGCAGTTCTTC
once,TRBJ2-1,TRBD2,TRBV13,CASSLSGGYYNEQFF,TGTGCCAGCAGCCTAAGCGGGGGATACTACAATGAGCAGTTCTTC
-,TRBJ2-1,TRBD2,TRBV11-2,CATRGSGVYNEQFF,TGTGCCACGAGGGGTAGCGGGGTCTACAATGAGCAGTTCTTC
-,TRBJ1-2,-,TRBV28,CASSLYGGTGYGYTF,TGTGCCAGCAGTTTATATGGGGGGACTGGCTATGGCTACACCTTC
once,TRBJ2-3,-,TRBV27,CASSPPGRASYPTDTQYF,TGTGCCAGCAGTCCCCCCGGCAGGGCTAGTTATCCCACAGATACGCAGTATTTT
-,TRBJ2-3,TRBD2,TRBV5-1,CASSLSGAGGRSSTDTQYF,TGCGCCAGCAGCCTTTCGGGGGCGGGAGGACGCTCTAGCACAGATACGCAGTATTTT
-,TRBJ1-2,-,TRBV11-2,CASSLGGGYTF,TGTGCCAGCAGCTTAGGGGGCGGCTACACCTTC